This TCR beta chain was obtained from a study of cytotoxic CD8 clonotypes in ibrutinib-treated CLL. In the study overall: 11 relapsed/refractory, roughly 15 treatment-naive; roughly 17 IGHV unmutated.

Points on this clone: The antigen is unknown.

The protocol was immunoSEQ multiplex PCR, while the TCRdb copy is restricted to in-frame clones and leaves out a portion. Of about 200,000 clones detected, around 72% appear once; the ten largest clones hold 10% to 15%. The study's findings and limits: Public clonotypes, rarely seen, contracted or held steady on treatment.

V was pared by 1 base and J by 4 bases, with 1 base of the junction left unmatched. This CDR3 spans 13 amino acids. Germline-derived CDR1 and CDR2 are GTSNPN and SVGIG (reference sequence). The TCR comes from a human donor with chronic lymphocytic leukemia. The source material was PBMCs, sampled after 24 months of ibrutinib treatment. The chain combines TRBV30 with TRBJ1-5, with 7 positions matching TRBD1. The CDR3 DNA follows: TGTGCCTGGAGTGAACAGGGGAATCAGCCCCAGCATTTT. Translation gives CAWSEQGNQPQHF.